Sequencing of this T cell receptor (beta chain) was carried out in a study of blood T cells in healthy people across ages. Germline V gene lookup returns CDR1 MNHEY and CDR2 SMNVEV (reference sequence). CDR3 size: 13 residues. Deletions cut 8 bases from V and 2 bases from J, with 13 bases between. There are a few counts of this clonotype. The authors ran a second PCR of about 6 to 12 cycles using a sample-barcoded 5' primer and a J-beta primer mix. TCRdb recomputed calls from the 5' RACE reads with MiXCR, one row per CDR3 protein. The sample holds some 640,000 distinct CDR3 sequences; about 28% are singletons and the top ten take 15% to 19%.

This sequence joins TRBV27 and TRBJ2-7; tentatively, D is TRBD1 (5 bases). The clonotype originates from a woman at least 80 years old in good health. Sequencing used blood. The CDR3 coding sequence is TGTGCCAGCCGCCTCCAGGGCACCTACGAGCAGTACTTC. Protein product: CASRLQGTYEQYF.